This TCR beta chain appears in the sequencing data of a study of T cells in women clearing cervical HPV infection. Dot-blot hybridization genotyped cervical HPV amplified with MY09/MY11 PCR. Method: immunoSEQ multiplex PCR; TCRdb's copy keeps in-frame clones and lacks some. This sample carries approximately 17,000 clones, with about 10% going to the ten biggest clones. The sequencing input was blood buffy coat. The sequence derives from a woman aged 18-70 years with a cervical HPV16 infection that either progressed to CIN3+ or cleared (not recorded which).

CDR3 sequence: CASSLTSGGTYNEQFF. Incomplete CDR3 DNA: TGCGCCAGCAGCCTGACTAGCGGGGGGACCTACAATGAG. This chain links TRBV5-1 with TRBJ2-1, with TRBD2 matching 13 bases. The CDR3 extends 3 residues past the end of the read, so its final part is completed from the germline J gene. The V gene end was trimmed by 4 bases and the J gene end by 2 bases; junction bases not matched to a gene: 3. Looked up from germline, CDR1 is SGHRS and CDR2 is YFSETQ. There are 16 residues in the CDR3.